The 21 T cell receptor beta chains in this list originate from one sample, sequenced in a study of blood T cells in healthy people across ages. For the second PCR, which ran for about 6 to 11 cycles, a sample-barcoded 5' primer and a J-beta primer mix were used. One entry per CDR3 protein results from TCRdb running MiXCR on the 5' RACE reads. The top ten clones hold approximately 15% of a sample with 630,000 or so distinct CDR3 sequences, about 30% of them seen once. Specimen: blood. The receptors here all came from a woman over 75 in good health.

The chain links TRBV7-9 to TRBJ2-7; D is possibly TRBD1 (6 bases). Trimming took off 0 bases at V and 4 bases at J, with 13 bases between the two ends. Per germline, CDR1 SEHNR and CDR2 FQNEAQ (reference sequence). The CDR3 contains 15 residues. The CDR3 loop is CASSLAWGQNYEQYF. CDR3 coding DNA: TGTGCCAGCAGCTTAGCGTGGGGACAAAATTACGAGCAGTACTTC.

The rearrangement joins TRBV28 to TRBJ2-7, with D perhaps matching TRBD2 (6 bases). The J call may be in error: the DNA end matches TRBJ2-4 better. CDR3 length equals 15 residues. Germline CDR1 is MDHEN and CDR2 is SYDVKM. CDR3 sequence reads: CASSLKGTGGNIQYF. The CDR3, as DNA: TGTGCCAGCAGTTTAAAGGGCACCGGGGGAAACATTCAGTACTTC.

Turning to this clonotype: This sequence may be a read error, since a much larger clone differs from it by one base. The CDR3 region is CANSAGGTPDTQYF. CDR3 bases: TGCGCCAACAGCGCGGGGGGAACGCCAGATACGCAGTATTTT. V and J are TRBV5-1 and TRBJ2-3, with TRBD2 identical over 8 bases. CDR3 size: 14 residues. Germline V gene lookup returns CDR1 SGHRS and CDR2 YFSETQ.

This clonotype was seen repeatedly, ten times or more. This chain uses TRBV6-1 with TRBJ2-1; D gene unclear. The germline gives CDR1 MNHNS, CDR2 SASEGT. The CDR3 runs 11 residues. V lost 3 bases and J 8 bases, leaving 5 bases between the germline ends. The DNA for the CDR3 is TGTGCCAGCAGTGACACCTATGAGCAGTTCTTC. This translates into CASSDTYEQFF.

This clonotype came up many times. The chain is built from TRBV2 and TRBJ1-4; D gene uncertain. The V end lost 3 bases, the J end lost 7 bases, and 12 bases lay between the germline ends. The germline V gene encodes CDR1 SNHLY and CDR2 FYNNEI. This CDR3 comprises 14 residues. The DNA for the CDR3 is TGTGCCAGCAGTGACGACGGTGGAGGTGAAAAACTGTTTTTT. Its protein product is CASSDDGGGEKLFF.

With regard to this clonotype: A much larger clonotype is one base distant, so this may be a read error. The conserved closing phenylalanine or tryptophan is absent in this CDR3, likely reflecting a read error. The V and J genes are TRBV27 and TRBJ1-5, with D possibly TRBD1 on 6 matching bases. Trimming removed 2 bases from V and 4 bases from J, with 15 bases in between. There are 16 residues in the CDR3. From germline, CDR1 is MNHEY and CDR2 SMNVEV (reference sequence). The CDR3 nucleotides read TGTGCCAGCAGTTTAAGTATAGGGGGGGCAAATCAGCCCCAGCATTGT. It translates to CASSLSIGGANQPQHC.

The chain uses TRBV7-2 and TRBJ1-2; 8 nucleotides align to TRBD1. The CDR3 has 16 residues. In germline, CDR1 is SGHTA, CDR2 FQGNSA. The V gene end was trimmed by 3 bases and the J gene end by 3 bases; junction bases not matched to a gene: 9. CDR3 protein: CASSFRGRGWDYGYTF. The DNA of the CDR3 is TGTGCCAGCAGCTTCAGGGGGCGGGGATGGGACTATGGCTACACCTTC.

As DNA, the CDR3 is TGTGCCAGCAGCTTAGCCCTCCCGAGGGTAGCGGGGGGGCGTCGCGACGAGCAGTACTTC. Its translation: CASSLALPRVAGGRRDEQYF. The chain employs TRBV7-2 and TRBJ2-7; 11 positions match TRBD2. J was trimmed by 5 bases and V by 0 bases; bases with no gene match: 18. Per the germline V gene, CDR1 is SGHTA and CDR2 is FQGNSA. This CDR3 spans 20 amino acids. Supplemented by reference TRBV7-2 and TRBJ2-7, the full variable domain reads GAGVSQSPSNKVTEKGKDVELRCDPISGHTALYWYRQSLGQGLEFLIYFQGNSAPDKSGLPSDRFSAERTGGSVSTLTIQRTQQEDSAVYLCASSLALPRVAGGRRDEQYFGPGTRLTVT.

This clonotype was seen many times. This rearrangement joins TRBV6-1 to TRBJ2-3; D gene unclear. This CDR3 contains 15 residues. Trimming pared 2 bases from V and 1 base from J, leaving 10 bases between. CDR1 MNHNS and CDR2 SASEGT come from the germline V gene. The CDR3 region is CASSESWGRTDTQYF. In nucleotides, the CDR3 is TGTGCCAGCAGTGAAAGCTGGGGTCGCACAGATACGCAGTATTTT.

For this clonotype: This may arise from a read error, as a much more abundant clone is one base away. The chain joins TRBV7-2 to TRBJ2-7; 8 bases are shared with TRBD1. V was pared by 3 bases and J by 7 bases, with 11 bases of the junction left unmatched. This CDR3 contains 15 residues. Germline CDR1 is SGHTA and CDR2 is FQGNSA. The CDR3 here is CASSFRQGAWNEQYF. The CDR3 bases are TGTGCCAGCAGCTTTCGCCAGGGGGCTTGGAATGAGCAGTACTTC.

This clonotype was seen a single time. The chain employs TRBV6-6 and TRBJ2-3; TRBD1 is a possible D gene (5 bases). The CDR3 is made up of 13 amino acids. Trimming pared 6 bases from V and 1 base from J, leaving 8 bases between. CDR1 is MNHNY, CDR2 SVGAGI, per germline (reference sequence). This CDR3 reads CASRATGTDTQYF. CDR3 nucleotide sequence: TGTGCCAGCAGGGCGACAGGCACAGATACGCAGTATTTT.

There are many counts of this clonotype. The chain links TRBV10-3 to TRBJ2-7, with TRBD1 as a possible D gene (5 bases). The germline V and J ends were trimmed by 2 bases and 2 bases, with 10 bases remaining between them. CDR1 and CDR2 from the germline V gene are ENHRY and SYGVKD. The CDR3 contains 14 residues. The CDR3 region is CAISEQGSAYEQYF. The CDR3 nucleotides read TGTGCCATCAGTGAGCAGGGATCGGCCTACGAGCAGTACTTC.

Many counts were recorded for this clonotype. CDR3 sequence (DNA): TGTGCCAGCAGCCAGAACGTTGAGAGTGAGCAGTTCTTC. This translates into CASSQNVESEQFF. V gene TRBV7-3 combines with J gene TRBJ2-1; no reliable D call. This CDR3 spans 13 amino acids. Germline values: CDR1 SGHTA, CDR2 FQGTGA. Trimming stripped 5 bases from V and 9 bases from J, with 14 bases between.

On this clonotype: At one boundary the junction diverges from the germline segment, which might be a read error. The chain is built from TRBV6-2 or TRBV6-3 and TRBJ1-3; D gene unclear. The CDR3 is made up of 16 amino acids. CDR1 and CDR2 from the germline V gene are MNHEY and SVGEGT. The CDR3 bases are TGTGCCAGCAGTTACGGAGGACGGGTCTCTGGAAACACCAGATATTTT. It codes for CASSYGGRVSGNTRYF.

There are many counts of this clonotype. This chain connects TRBV7-9 to TRBJ1-2; the D is unclear. The CDR3 runs to 14 residues. Germline V gene data show CDR1 as SEHNR and CDR2 as FQNEAQ (reference sequence). Trimming shortened V by 5 bases and J by 7 bases, and 17 bases separated the two germline ends. In nucleotides, the CDR3 is TGTGCCAGCAGCCTAGGAGAGGCCCTGCTTGGCTACACCTTC. Protein sequence: CASSLGEALLGYTF.

The sample holds a few counts of this clonotype. The V and J genes are TRBV7-2 and TRBJ1-4; TRBD1 matches at 9 bases. Germline values: CDR1 SGHTA, CDR2 FQGNSA. Trimming cost V 1 base and J 8 bases; bases outside gene matches: 5. The CDR3 is 15 residues long. The CDR3 spells CASSLDGQGFEKLFF. CDR3 in DNA: TGTGCCAGCAGCTTAGACGGACAGGGGTTCGAAAAACTGTTTTTT.

This clonotype has just a few counts. The chain recombines TRBV3-1 with TRBJ2-1; TRBD1 might be the D (6 bases). This CDR3 has 13 amino acids. Trimming removed 2 bases at V and 9 bases at J, with 11 bases between. The germline gives CDR1 LGHDT, CDR2 YNNKEL (reference sequence). The CDR3 here is CASSQNRVFEQFF. Here the CDR3 DNA reads TGTGCCAGCAGCCAAAACAGGGTTTTTGAGCAGTTCTTC.

A note on this clonotype: This sequence may be a read error, since a much larger clone differs from it by one base. The chain couples TRBV6-1 to TRBJ2-7; 9 nucleotides align to TRBD2. Germline V CDR1 and CDR2: MNHNS, SASEGT. This CDR3 is 18 amino acids long. The trim removed 6 bases at V and 7 bases at J, leaving 22 bases unmatched. CDR3 DNA: TGTGCCAGCAGACGGAGCGGGGGGTCGCTCTCCTCCTACAATGAGCAGTACTTC. Protein: CASRRSGGSLSSYNEQYF.

This clonotype was seen more than once but under ten times. This chain links TRBV28 with TRBJ2-3, with 8 bases aligning to TRBD1. This CDR3 contains 13 residues. Germline V lookup: CDR1 MDHEN, CDR2 SYDVKM. Unmatched junction bases numbered 5, after V lost 10 bases and J lost 2 bases. The CDR3 sequence: CAIRTGITDTQYF. CDR3 DNA sequence: TGTGCCATCAGGACAGGGATCACAGATACGCAGTATTTT.

As to this clonotype: A much larger clone differs by one base, so this may be a read error. V gene TRBV20-1 combines with J gene TRBJ2-1, with 10 positions matching TRBD2. The closer fit of TRBJ2-7 to the DNA end suggests the J call may be wrong. CDR1 is DFQATT and CDR2 is SNEGSKA in the germline V gene (reference sequence). The CDR3 is 14 residues long. The CDR3 here is CSAITSGANNEQYF. The CDR3 DNA follows: TGCAGTGCTATAACTAGCGGGGCAAACAATGAGCAGTACTTC.

The chain employs TRBV5-5 and TRBJ2-7; a possible D gene is TRBD1 (6 bases). V dropped 0 bases and J dropped 9 bases, with 19 bases sitting between them. Germline CDR1 is SGHKS and CDR2 is YYEKEE (reference sequence). The CDR3 has 15 amino acids. CDR3 coding DNA: TGTGCCAGCAGCTTGGTGGGGGCGCCTTTCGGCGGGCAGTACTTC. Translation: CASSLVGAPFGGQYF.